One and the same sample provided the 19 T cell receptor beta chains below, sequenced in a study of cytotoxic CD8 clonotypes in ibrutinib-treated CLL. The data were produced by immunoSEQ multiplex PCR, yet TCRdb's version contains in-frame clones alone and is incomplete. The data hold more than 20,000 clones, with roughly 70% observed a single time. The specimen comprised PBMCs, sampled before ibrutinib treatment. The receptors originated from a human donor with chronic lymphocytic leukemia.

This chain connects TRBV5-6 to TRBJ2-1; D is perhaps TRBD2 (6 bases). Trimming cost V 3 bases and J 1 base, with 14 bases left between them. Germline lookup yields CDR1 SGHDT and CDR2 YYEEEE. This CDR3 has 16 residues. The CDR3 sequence is CASSWGSAGSYNEQFF. CDR3 coding DNA: TGTGCCAGCAGCTGGGGCAGCGCGGGGTCCTACAATGAGCAGTTCTTC.

This sequence joins TRBV29-1 and TRBJ2-7; perhaps TRBD2 as D (7 bases). Trimming removed 6 bases from V and 2 bases from J, with 14 bases in between. Germline V CDR1 and CDR2: SQVTM, ANQGSEA. There are 13 residues in the CDR3. Here the CDR3 reads CSVGRGGAYEQYF. For the CDR3, the DNA is TGCAGCGTAGGGAGGGGGGGGGCCTACGAGCAGTACTTC.

The chain uses TRBV4-1 and TRBJ2-1, with D possibly being TRBD1 (6 bases). Germline V lookup: CDR1 MGHRA, CDR2 YSYEKL. The V and J ends lost 4 bases and 4 bases respectively, with 14 bases between them. The CDR3 runs to 15 residues. CDR3 coding DNA: TGCGCCAGCAGCCTACGGACAGAGATATACAATGAGCAGTTCTTC. Amino acid sequence: CASSLRTEIYNEQFF.

V is TRBV6-6 and J is TRBJ2-3, with D uncertain. Germline V gives CDR1 MNHNY, CDR2 SVGAGI (reference sequence). Trimming removed 6 bases from V and 3 bases from J, with 13 bases in between. This CDR3 is 14 amino acids long. The CDR3 sequence is CASRNDGQTDTQYF. The CDR3 DNA reads as TGTGCCAGCAGGAATGATGGCCAAACAGATACGCAGTATTTT.

This clone appeared once. J is TRBJ2-2 and V is TRBV28; D is perhaps TRBD1 (6 bases). V was pared by 10 bases and J by 7 bases, with 31 bases between. The CDR3 spans 18 residues. CDR1 is MDHEN and CDR2 is SYDVKM in the germline V gene. CDR3 protein: CATTEPALVGGELGELFF. For the CDR3, the DNA is TGTGCCACTACCGAACCGGCCTTGGTAGGGGGAGAGCTCGGGGAGCTGTTTTTT.

This rearrangement joins TRBV4-2 to TRBJ2-3; D remains unclear. V lost 4 bases and J 0 bases, leaving 17 bases between the germline ends. Germline V gives CDR1 LGHNA, CDR2 YNFKEQ. This CDR3 region has 17 residues. The CDR3 DNA follows: TGTGCCAGCAGCCGAACCCTTGGGTTCACTAGCACAGATACGCAGTATTTT. This sequence encodes CASSRTLGFTSTDTQYF.

The chain is built from TRBV28 and TRBJ2-2; D gene uncertain. This CDR3 region has 12 residues. CDR1 is MDHEN, CDR2 SYDVKM, per germline. V was cut by 5 bases and J by 9 bases, with 10 bases left in between. The CDR3 sequence is CASSIQNRELFF. CDR3 coding DNA: TGTGCCAGCAGTATACAGAATCGGGAGCTGTTTTTT.

This clone has only a few counts. The chain carries TRBV4-3 and TRBJ2-1, with D unresolved. Germline V lookup: CDR1 LGHNA, CDR2 YSLEER. Between the trimmed V and J ends, which lost 1 base and 1 base, there was a span of 8 bases. The CDR3 sequence is 15 residues long. CDR3 nucleotides: TGCGCCAGCAGCCAAGCCGAGAGTTCCTACAATGAGCAGTTCTTC. Residues: CASSQAESSYNEQFF.

This chain uses TRBV6-1 with TRBJ2-1, with a possible D match to TRBD2 (6 bases). The length of the CDR3 is 13 residues. Germline-derived CDR1 and CDR2 are MNHNS and SASEGT. Trimming cost V 8 bases and J 2 bases, with 10 bases left between them. CDR3 sequence (DNA): TGTGCCAGCGGGGACTTGGCCTACAATGAGCAGTTCTTC. Protein product: CASGDLAYNEQFF.

J is TRBJ2-3 and V is TRBV5-6; D is uncertain. CDR3 length: 14 residues. Germline assignment: CDR1 SGHDT and CDR2 YYEEEE. Trimming took off 0 bases at V and 2 bases at J, with 7 bases between the two ends. The CDR3 loop is CASSLVAPTDTQYF. CDR3 in DNA: TGTGCCAGCAGCTTGGTGGCTCCCACAGATACGCAGTATTTT.

The V gene is TRBV11-2, the J gene TRBJ2-3; 8 nucleotides match TRBD2. V was clipped by 4 bases and J by 0 bases; unmatched bases: 6. Per germline, CDR1 SGHAT and CDR2 FQNNGV. The CDR3 is 16 amino acids. The CDR3 protein is CASSSQTSVSTDTQYF. DNA for the CDR3: TGTGCCAGCAGCTCCCAGACTAGCGTTAGCACAGATACGCAGTATTTT.

This clone was seen more than once but under ten times. The V call is TRBV7-2, the J call TRBJ1-4, with D perhaps matching TRBD1 (5 bases). Per the germline V gene, CDR1 is SGHTA and CDR2 is FQGNSA. This CDR3 has 15 residues. V lost 2 bases to trimming and J lost 9 bases, with 16 bases between them. The CDR3 region has the DNA TGTGCCAGCAGCTTAAGATTGGGGCAAGAAAAAAAACTGTTTTTT. Protein: CASSLRLGQEKKLFF.

The chain has TRBV2 and TRBJ2-2; tentatively, D is TRBD2 (6 bases). The CDR3 contains 15 residues. The ends were cut back, 6 bases at V and 0 bases at J, with 11 bases in the middle. CDR1 is SNHLY and CDR2 is FYNNEI in the germline V gene. CDR3 bases: TGTGCCAGCAGGGAGGGAAGGGCGAACACCGGGGAGCTGTTTTTT. Its protein is CASREGRANTGELFF.

The J gene is TRBJ1-3, the V gene TRBV2; D unclear. Germline CDR1 reads SNHLY; CDR2 reads FYNNEI. V lost 6 bases and J lost 0, with 12 bases in between. This CDR3 contains 15 residues. The CDR3 loop is CASRARESSGNTIYF. CDR3 bases: TGTGCCAGCAGAGCGCGGGAGAGCTCTGGAAACACCATATATTTT.

V usage is TRBV7-3 and J usage is TRBJ2-1; 10 nucleotides agree with TRBD2. V was clipped by 5 bases and J by 4 bases; unmatched bases: 2. The CDR3 sequence is 14 residues long. In germline, CDR1 is SGHTA, CDR2 FQGTGA. CDR3 coding DNA: TGTGCCAGCAGCGTAGCGGGAGGATACAATGAGCAGTTCTTC. It codes for CASSVAGGYNEQFF.

This rearrangement joins TRBV30 to TRBJ1-1; D gene unclear. Germline CDR1 GTSNPN, CDR2 SVGIG (reference sequence). CDR3 length: 14 residues. The V and J ends lost 1 base and 7 bases respectively, with 16 bases between them. The CDR3 nucleotides are TGTGCCTGGAGTGCCGGTCGACTGAGTATTGAAGCTTTCTTT. This gives the protein CAWSAGRLSIEAFF. Variable domain in full (rest from reference TRBV30 and TRBJ1-1): SQTIHQWPATLVQPVGSPLSLECTVEGTSNPNLYWYRQAAGRGLQLLFYSVGIGQISSEVPQNLSASRPQDRQFILSSKKLLLSDSGFYLCAWSAGRLSIEAFFGQGTRLTVV.

This clone came up a few times. J is TRBJ2-6 and V is TRBV6-5, with TRBD2 as a possible D gene (5 bases). Germline V gives CDR1 MNHEY, CDR2 SVGAGI. This CDR3 region has 15 residues. V was trimmed by 0 bases and J by 5 bases, leaving 8 bases between them. The CDR3 is CASSYSPGRANVLTF. For the CDR3, the DNA is TGTGCCAGCAGTTACTCTCCGGGGAGGGCCAACGTCCTGACTTTC.

This chain connects TRBV5-1 to TRBJ2-5, with 10 bases lining up with TRBD2. The CDR3 runs 15 residues. The J segment lost 5 bases and the V segment lost 0 bases, leaving 4 bases of the junction unmatched. Germline V CDR1 and CDR2: SGHRS, YFSETQ. The CDR3 loop reads CASSLGNSGRETQYF. The CDR3 region has the DNA TGCGCCAGCAGCTTGGGGAATAGCGGGAGGGAGACCCAGTACTTC.

This clone has a handful of counts. The CDR3 region is CASSSGLATQYF. The CDR3, as DNA: TGCGCCAGCAGCTCGGGACTAGCGACGCAGTATTTT. This rearrangement joins TRBV5-1 to TRBJ2-3; 10 bases are a match to TRBD2. Germline V gene sequence: CDR1 SGHRS, CDR2 YFSETQ. The CDR3 totals 12 residues. V lost 3 bases to trimming and J lost 9 bases; unmatched junction nucleotides: 1.